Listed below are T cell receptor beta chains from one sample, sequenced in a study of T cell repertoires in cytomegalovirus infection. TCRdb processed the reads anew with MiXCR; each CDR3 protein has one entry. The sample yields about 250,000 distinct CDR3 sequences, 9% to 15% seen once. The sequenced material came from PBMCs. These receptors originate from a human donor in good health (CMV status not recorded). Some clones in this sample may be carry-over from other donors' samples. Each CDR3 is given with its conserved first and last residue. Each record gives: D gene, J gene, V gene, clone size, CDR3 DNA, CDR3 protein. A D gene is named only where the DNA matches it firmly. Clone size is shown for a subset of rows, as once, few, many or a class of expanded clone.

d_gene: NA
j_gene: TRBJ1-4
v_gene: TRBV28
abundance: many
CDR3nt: TGTGCCAGCAGTCTCTTAGGGAGGGAAAAACTGTTTTTT
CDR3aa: CASSLLGREKLFF

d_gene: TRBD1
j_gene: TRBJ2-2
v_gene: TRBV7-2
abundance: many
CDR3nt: TGTGCCAGCAGCTTGGGACAGACGAACACCGGGGAGCTGTTTTTT
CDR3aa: CASSLGQTNTGELFF

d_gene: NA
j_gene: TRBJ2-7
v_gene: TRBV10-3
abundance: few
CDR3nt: TGTGCCATCAGTGAGTCGGGATTGTCCTACGAGCAGTACTTC
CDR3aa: CAISESGLSYEQYF

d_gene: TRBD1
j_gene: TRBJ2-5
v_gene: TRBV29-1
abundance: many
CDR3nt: TGCAGCGTTGAAGCTACAGGGGGCCAAGAGACCCAGTACTTC
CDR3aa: CSVEATGGQETQYF

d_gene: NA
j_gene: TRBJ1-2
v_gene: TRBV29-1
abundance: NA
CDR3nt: TGCAGCCTCTGGGCAGTGGGGGATGGCTACACCTTC
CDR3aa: CSLWAVGDGYTF

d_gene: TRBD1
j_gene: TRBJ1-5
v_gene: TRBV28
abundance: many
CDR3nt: TGTGCCAGCAGTCCCCGGGACAGGGGGTTCAATCAGCCCCAGCATTTT
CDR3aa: CASSPRDRGFNQPQHF

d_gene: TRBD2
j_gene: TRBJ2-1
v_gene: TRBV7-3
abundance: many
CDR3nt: TGTGCCAGCAGCTTGGGCGGGGGGCCACACAATGAGCAGTTCTTC
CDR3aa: CASSLGGGPHNEQFF

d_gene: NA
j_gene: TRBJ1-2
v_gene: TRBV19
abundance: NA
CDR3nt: TGTGCCAGTACGCAACCCGGGGGGGTCTATGGCTACACCTTC
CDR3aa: CASTQPGGVYGYTF

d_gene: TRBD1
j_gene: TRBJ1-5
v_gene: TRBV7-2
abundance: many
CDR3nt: TGTGCCAGCAAAGACAGGGGAGGGAGCAATCAGCCCCAGCATTTT
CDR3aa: CASKDRGGSNQPQHF

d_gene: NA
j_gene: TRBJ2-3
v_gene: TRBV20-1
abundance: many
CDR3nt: TGCAGTGCCGGCAGAGGGCAGGCAGATACGCAGTATTTT
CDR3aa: CSAGRGQADTQYF

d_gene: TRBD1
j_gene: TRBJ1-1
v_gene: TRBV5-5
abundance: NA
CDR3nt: TGTGCCAGCAGCTTAAATCTCTTTTCAGGGGGCATGAACACTGAAGCTTTCTTT
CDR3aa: CASSLNLFSGGMNTEAFF

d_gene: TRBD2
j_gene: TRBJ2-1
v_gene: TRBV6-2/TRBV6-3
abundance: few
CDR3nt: TGTGCCAGCAGTTACAGCGGGAGGGCCAACAATGAGCAGTTCTTC
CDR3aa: CASSYSGRANNEQFF

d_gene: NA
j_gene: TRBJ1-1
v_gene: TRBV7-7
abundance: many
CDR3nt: TGTGCCAGCAGCCCTTGGGGGCAGGGTTTGAACACTGAAGCTTTCTTT
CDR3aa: CASSPWGQGLNTEAFF

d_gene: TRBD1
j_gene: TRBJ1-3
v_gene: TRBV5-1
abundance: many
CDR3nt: TGCGCCAGCAGCTCGACAGGGACACTCTCTGGAAACACCATATATTTT
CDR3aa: CASSSTGTLSGNTIYF

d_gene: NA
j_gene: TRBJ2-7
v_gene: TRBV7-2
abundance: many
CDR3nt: TGTGCCAGCAGCCCTGGACCTGGAGGCTACGAGCAGTACTTC
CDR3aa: CASSPGPGGYEQYF

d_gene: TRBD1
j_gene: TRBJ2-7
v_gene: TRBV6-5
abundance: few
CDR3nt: TGTGCCAGCAGTTACTCCCTGGACAGGGAGTACGAGCAGTACTTC
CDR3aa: CASSYSLDREYEQYF

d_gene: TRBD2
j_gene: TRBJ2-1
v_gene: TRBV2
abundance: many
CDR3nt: TGTGCCAGCAGTGGGGGACTAGCGGTCGATGAGCAGTTCTTC
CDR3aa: CASSGGLAVDEQFF

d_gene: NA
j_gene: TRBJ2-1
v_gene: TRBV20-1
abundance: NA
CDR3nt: TGCAGTGCGGGGGGACAGAGGAAGGCCAATGAGCAGTTCTTC
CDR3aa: CSAGGQRKANEQFF

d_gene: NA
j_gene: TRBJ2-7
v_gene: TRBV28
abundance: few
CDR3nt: TGTGCCAGCAGTTTGCGTGGACTTACCTACGAGCAGTACTTC
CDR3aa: CASSLRGLTYEQYF

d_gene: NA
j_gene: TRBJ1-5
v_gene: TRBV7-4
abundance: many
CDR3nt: TGTGCCAGCAGCCATCAGGGCGACGGCAATCAGCCCCAGCATTTT
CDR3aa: CASSHQGDGNQPQHF

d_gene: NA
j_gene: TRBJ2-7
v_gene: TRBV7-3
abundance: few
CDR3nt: TGTGCCAGCAGCTTAAACCCCGGGAGCCCCTACGAGCAGTACTTC
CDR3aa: CASSLNPGSPYEQYF

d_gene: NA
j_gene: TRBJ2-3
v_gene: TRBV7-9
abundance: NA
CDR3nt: TGTGCCAGCAGCTTTGGCGGGGCCTACACAGATACGCAGTATTTT
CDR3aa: CASSFGGAYTDTQYF

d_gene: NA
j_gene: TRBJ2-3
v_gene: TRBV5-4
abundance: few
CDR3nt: TGTGCCAGTGGGGATACGCAGTATTTT
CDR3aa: CASGDTQYF

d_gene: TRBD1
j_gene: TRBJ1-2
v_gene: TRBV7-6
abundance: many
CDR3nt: TGTGCCAGCAGCATACGACAGGGGGGATATGGCTACACCTTC
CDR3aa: CASSIRQGGYGYTF

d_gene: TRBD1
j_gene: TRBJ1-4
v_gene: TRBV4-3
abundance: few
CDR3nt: TGCGCCAGCAGCCAACAAGGGGGCGTGCAAAAACTGTTTTTT
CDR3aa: CASSQQGGVQKLFF

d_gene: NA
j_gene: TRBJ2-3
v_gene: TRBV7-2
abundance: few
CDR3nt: TGTGCCAGCAGCCCGAGCTTCACGGCCTATACGCAGTATTTT
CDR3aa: CASSPSFTAYTQYF

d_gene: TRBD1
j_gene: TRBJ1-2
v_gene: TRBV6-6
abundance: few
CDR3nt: TGTGCCAGCAGTTACTCTTTGGACAGGGGGCCGCGCGGCTACACCTTC
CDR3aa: CASSYSLDRGPRGYTF

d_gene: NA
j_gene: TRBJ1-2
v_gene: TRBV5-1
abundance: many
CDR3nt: TGCGCCAGCAGCTTGGATCAGGTTGGCTACACCTTC
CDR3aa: CASSLDQVGYTF

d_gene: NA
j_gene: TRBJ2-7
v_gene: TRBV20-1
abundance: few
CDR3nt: TGCAGTGCTAGACCCTCACCGGGAGTTAACGAGCAGTACTTC
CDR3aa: CSARPSPGVNEQYF

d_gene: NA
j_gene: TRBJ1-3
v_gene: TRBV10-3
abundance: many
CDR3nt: TGTGCCATCATGGGGGTCGGAAACACCATATATTTT
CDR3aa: CAIMGVGNTIYF

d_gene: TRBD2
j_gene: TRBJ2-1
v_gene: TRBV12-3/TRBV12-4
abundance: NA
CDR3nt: TGTGCCAGCAGTTTTGCAGCGGGGGGGCCGGGCAATGAGCAGTTCTTC
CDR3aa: CASSFAAGGPGNEQFF

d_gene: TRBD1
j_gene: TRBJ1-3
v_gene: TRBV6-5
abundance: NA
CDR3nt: TGTGCCAGCAGTCCAGGGACAGGGGGCACCACCATATATTTT
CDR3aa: CASSPGTGGTTIYF

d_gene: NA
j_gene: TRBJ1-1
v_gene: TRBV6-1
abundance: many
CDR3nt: TGTGCCAGCAGTGACTCCGGGGACTCGAAACTATTAAGGACTGAAGCTTTCTTT
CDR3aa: CASSDSGDSKLLRTEAFF

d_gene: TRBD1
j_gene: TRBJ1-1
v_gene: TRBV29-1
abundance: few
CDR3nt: TGCAGCGGGGGGACAGGTATGAACACTGAAGCTTTCTTT
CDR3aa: CSGGTGMNTEAFF

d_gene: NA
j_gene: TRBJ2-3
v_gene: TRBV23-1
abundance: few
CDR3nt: TGCGCCAGCAGTCCGCTCCTCGCCCGCCCAAGCACAGATACGCAGTATTTT
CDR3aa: CASSPLLARPSTDTQYF

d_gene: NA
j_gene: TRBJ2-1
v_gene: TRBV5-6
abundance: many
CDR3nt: TGTGCCAGCAGCTTTGACGGGTCACCCCCCTATGAGCAGTTCTTC
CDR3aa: CASSFDGSPPYEQFF

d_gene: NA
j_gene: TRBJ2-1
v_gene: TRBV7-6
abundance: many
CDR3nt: TGTGCCAGCAGCGACTACAATGAGCAGTTCTTC
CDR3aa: CASSDYNEQFF

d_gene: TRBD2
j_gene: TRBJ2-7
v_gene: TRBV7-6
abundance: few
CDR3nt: TGTGCCAGCAGCTTAATGACGGGAGGCGAGCAGTACTTC
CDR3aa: CASSLMTGGEQYF

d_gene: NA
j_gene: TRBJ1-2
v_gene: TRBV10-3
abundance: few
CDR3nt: TGTGCCATCACAGTCGGGACAACGAACTATGGCTACACCTTC
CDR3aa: CAITVGTTNYGYTF

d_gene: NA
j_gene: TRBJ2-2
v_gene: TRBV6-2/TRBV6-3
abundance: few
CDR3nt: TGTGCCAGCAGACCGAGGGGCCGGGACTACACCGGGGAGCTGTTTTTT
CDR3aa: CASRPRGRDYTGELFF

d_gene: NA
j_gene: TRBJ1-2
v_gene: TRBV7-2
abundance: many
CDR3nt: TGTGCCAGCAGCCGGACAGAGAACTATGGCTACACCTTC
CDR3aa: CASSRTENYGYTF

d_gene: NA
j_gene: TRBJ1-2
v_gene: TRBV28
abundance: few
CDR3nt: TGTGCCAGCAGCCACCGACAGAGTTATAATGGCTACACCTTC
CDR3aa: CASSHRQSYNGYTF

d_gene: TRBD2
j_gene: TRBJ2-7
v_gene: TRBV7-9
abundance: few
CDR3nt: TGTGCCAGCAGCCCCGCTAGCGGGAGAGAGTTCAGTCCCCACGAGCAGTACTTC
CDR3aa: CASSPASGREFSPHEQYF

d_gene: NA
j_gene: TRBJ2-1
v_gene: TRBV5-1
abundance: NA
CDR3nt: TGCGCCAGCAGTTGGGGAGGGGGGCCTGTGGTGGATGAGCAGTTCTTC
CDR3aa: CASSWGGGPVVDEQFF

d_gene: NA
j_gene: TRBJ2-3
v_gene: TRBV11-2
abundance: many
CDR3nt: TGTGCCAGCAGCCCCTCGGGGGTAACCACAGATACGCAGTATTTT
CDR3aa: CASSPSGVTTDTQYF

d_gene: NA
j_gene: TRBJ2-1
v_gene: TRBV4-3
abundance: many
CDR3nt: TGCGCCAGCAGCCAAGAAGGAACAGAATACAATGAGCAGTTCTTC
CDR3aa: CASSQEGTEYNEQFF

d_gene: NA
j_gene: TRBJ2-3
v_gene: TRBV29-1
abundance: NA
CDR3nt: TGCAGCGTTCGCCCCCGGGGTCTAAATACGCAGTATTTT
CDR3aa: CSVRPRGLNTQYF

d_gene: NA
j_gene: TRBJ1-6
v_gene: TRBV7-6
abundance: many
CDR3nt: TGTGCCAGCAGCCGGACCCCTGTCTCCTATAATTCACCCCTCCACTTT
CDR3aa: CASSRTPVSYNSPLHF

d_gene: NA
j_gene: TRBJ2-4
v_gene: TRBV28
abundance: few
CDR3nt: TGTGCCAGCAGCCCCCAGGCGGAGGGTCTAGCCAAAAACATTCAGTACTTC
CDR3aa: CASSPQAEGLAKNIQYF

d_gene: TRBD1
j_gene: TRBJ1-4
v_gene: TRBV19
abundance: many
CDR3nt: TGTGCCAGTAGTATCCGACAGGGGGATAATGAAAAACTGTTTTTT
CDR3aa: CASSIRQGDNEKLFF

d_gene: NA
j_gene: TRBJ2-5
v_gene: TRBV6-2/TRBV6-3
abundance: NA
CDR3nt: TGTGCCAGCAGCTACCCCTCAGCGAGGTGGGAGACCCAGTACTTC
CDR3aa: CASSYPSARWETQYF

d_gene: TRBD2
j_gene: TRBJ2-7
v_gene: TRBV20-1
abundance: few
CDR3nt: TGCAGTGCTCAGCCGGCTAGCGGGGGCTCCTACGAGCAGTACTTC
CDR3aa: CSAQPASGGSYEQYF

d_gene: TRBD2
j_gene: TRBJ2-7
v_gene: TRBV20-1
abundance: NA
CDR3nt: TGCAGTGCTAGACCTAGCGGGAGGTTTGGGGGCGAGCAGTACTTC
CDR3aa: CSARPSGRFGGEQYF

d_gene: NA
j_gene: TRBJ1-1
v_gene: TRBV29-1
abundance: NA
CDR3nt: TGCAGCGTTGAACCCGGGACTAGACAAGCTGAAGCTTTCTTT
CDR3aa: CSVEPGTRQAEAFF

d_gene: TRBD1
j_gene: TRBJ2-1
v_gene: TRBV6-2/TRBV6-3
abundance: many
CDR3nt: TGTGCCAGCAGTGACACAGGGGGCGAGTTCTTC
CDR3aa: CASSDTGGEFF

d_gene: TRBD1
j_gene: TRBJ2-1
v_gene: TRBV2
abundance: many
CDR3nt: TGTGCCAGCGTCGGGACAGGGACCTACAATGAGCAGTTCTTC
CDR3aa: CASVGTGTYNEQFF

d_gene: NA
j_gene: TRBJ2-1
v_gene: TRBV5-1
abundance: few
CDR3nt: TGCGCCAGCAGCTCAGGGGATTCCTACAATGAGCAGTTCTTC
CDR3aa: CASSSGDSYNEQFF

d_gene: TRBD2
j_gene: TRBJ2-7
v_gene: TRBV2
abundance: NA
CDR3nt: TGTGCCAGCAGTGGGGGGCGGGGGGAGTCCTACGAGCAGTACTTC
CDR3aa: CASSGGRGESYEQYF

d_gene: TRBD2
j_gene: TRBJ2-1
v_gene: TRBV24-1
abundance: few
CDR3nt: TGTGCCACCAGTGCCTTTCTAGCGGGAGGAAATGAGCAGTTCTTC
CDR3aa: CATSAFLAGGNEQFF

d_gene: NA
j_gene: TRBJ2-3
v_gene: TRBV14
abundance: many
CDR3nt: TGTGCCAGCAGCCAAGAGGTGCGGGCCAGCACAGATACGCAGTATTTT
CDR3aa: CASSQEVRASTDTQYF